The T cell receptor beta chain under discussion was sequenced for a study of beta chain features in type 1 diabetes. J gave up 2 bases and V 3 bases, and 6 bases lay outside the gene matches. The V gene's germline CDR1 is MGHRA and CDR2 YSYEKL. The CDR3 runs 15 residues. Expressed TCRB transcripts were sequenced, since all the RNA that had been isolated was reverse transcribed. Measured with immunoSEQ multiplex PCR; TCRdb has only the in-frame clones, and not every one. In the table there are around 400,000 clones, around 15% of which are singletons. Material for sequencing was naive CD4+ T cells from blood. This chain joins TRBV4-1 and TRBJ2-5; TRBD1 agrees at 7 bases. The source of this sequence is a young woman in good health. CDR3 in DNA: TGCGCCAGCAGCCAGGGACAGCCTATTCAAGAGACCCAGTACTTC. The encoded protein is CASSQGQPIQETQYF.